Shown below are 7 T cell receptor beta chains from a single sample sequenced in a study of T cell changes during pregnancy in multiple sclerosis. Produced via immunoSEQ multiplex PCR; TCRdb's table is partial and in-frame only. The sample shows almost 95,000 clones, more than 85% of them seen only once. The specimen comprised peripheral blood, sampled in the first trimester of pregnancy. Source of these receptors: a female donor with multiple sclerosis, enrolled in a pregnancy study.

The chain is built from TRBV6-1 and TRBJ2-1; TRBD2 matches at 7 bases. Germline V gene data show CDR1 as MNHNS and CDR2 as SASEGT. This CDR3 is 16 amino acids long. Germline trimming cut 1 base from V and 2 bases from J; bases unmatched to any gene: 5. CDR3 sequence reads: CASSEEGRGAYNEQFF. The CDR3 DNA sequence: TGTGCCAGCAGTGAAGAAGGCCGGGGGGCCTACAATGAGCAGTTCTTC.

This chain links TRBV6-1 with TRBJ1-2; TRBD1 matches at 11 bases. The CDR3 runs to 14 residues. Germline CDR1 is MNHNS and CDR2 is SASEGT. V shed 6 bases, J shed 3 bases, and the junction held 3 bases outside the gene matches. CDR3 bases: TGTGCCAGCAGGGACAGGGGGCTTGACTATGGCTACACCTTC. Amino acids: CASRDRGLDYGYTF.

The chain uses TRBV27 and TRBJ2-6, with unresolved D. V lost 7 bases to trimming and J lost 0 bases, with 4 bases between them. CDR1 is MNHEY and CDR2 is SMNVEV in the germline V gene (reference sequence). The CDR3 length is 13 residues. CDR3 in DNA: TGTGCCAGCAAGCTCTCTGGGGCCAACGTCCTGACTTTC. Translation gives CASKLSGANVLTF.

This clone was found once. The CDR3 DNA reads TGTGCCAGCAGCTGGGGACCCGGGACTCCCAATAACGAGCAGTACTTC. This sequence encodes CASSWGPGTPNNEQYF. This chain links TRBV5-6 with TRBJ2-7, with D possibly being TRBD2 (6 bases). The germline V gene encodes CDR1 SGHDT and CDR2 YYEEEE. V was clipped by 3 bases and J by 5 bases, with 21 bases between them. The CDR3 extends over 16 amino acids.

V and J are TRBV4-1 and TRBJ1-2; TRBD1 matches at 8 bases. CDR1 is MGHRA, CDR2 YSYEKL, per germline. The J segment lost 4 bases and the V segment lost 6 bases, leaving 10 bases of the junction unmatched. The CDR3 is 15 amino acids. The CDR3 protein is CASRQQGVFIYGYTF. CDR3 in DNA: TGCGCCAGCAGGCAACAGGGGGTCTTTATCTATGGCTACACCTTC.

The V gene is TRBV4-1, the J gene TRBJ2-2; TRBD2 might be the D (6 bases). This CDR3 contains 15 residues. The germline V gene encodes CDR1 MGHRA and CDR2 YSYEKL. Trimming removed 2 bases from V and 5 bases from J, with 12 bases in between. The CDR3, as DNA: TGCGCCAGCAGCCAACAGGAGGGCAGAACCGGGGAGCTGTTTTTT. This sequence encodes CASSQQEGRTGELFF.

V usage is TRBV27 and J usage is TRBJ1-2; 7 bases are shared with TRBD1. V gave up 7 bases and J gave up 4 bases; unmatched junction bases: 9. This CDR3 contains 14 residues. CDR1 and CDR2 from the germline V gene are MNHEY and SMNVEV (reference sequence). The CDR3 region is CASMIGAGGYGYTF. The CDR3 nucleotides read TGTGCCAGCATGATAGGGGCAGGGGGCTATGGCTACACCTTC.